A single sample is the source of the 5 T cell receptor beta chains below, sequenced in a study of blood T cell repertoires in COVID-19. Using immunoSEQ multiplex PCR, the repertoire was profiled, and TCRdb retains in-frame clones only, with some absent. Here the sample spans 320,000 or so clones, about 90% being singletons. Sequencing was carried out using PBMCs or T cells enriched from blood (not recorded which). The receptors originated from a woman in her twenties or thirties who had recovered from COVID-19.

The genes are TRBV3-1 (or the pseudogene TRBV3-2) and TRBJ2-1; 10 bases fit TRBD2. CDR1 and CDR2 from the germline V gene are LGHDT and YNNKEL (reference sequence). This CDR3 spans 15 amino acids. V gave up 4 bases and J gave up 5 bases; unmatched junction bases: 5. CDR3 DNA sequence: TGTGCCAGCAGCCTTCGGACTAGCGGACACAATGAGCAGTTCTTC. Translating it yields CASSLRTSGHNEQFF.

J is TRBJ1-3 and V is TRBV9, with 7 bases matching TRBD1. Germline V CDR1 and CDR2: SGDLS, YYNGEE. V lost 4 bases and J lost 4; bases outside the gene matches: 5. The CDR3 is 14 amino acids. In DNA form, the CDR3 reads TGTGCCAGCAGCTCAAGGGGACAGGGAAACACCATATATTTT. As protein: CASSSRGQGNTIYF.

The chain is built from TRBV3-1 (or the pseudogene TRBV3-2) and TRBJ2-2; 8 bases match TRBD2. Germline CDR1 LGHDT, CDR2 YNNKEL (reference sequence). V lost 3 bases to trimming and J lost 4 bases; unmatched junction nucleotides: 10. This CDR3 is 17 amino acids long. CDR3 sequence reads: CASSQAPGGRRTGELFF. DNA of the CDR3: TGTGCCAGCAGCCAGGCTCCGGGGGGGCGGCGCACCGGGGAGCTGTTTTTT.

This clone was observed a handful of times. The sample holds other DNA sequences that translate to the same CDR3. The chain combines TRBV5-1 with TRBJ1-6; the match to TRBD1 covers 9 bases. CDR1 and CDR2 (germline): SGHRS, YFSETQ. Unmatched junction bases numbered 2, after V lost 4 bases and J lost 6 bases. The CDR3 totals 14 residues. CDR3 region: CASSLGQGNSPLHF. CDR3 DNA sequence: TGCGCCAGCAGCCTGGGACAGGGTAATTCACCCCTCCACTTT.

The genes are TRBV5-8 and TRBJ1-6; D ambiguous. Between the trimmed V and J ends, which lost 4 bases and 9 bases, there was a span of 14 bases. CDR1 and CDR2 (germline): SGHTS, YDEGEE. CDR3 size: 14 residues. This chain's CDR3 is CASSVTWRGSPLHF. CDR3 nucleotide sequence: TGTGCCAGCAGCGTAACATGGAGAGGTTCACCCCTCCACTTT.